This T cell receptor (beta chain) is from a study of blood T cells in healthy people across ages. Overall study context: About one barcoded beta molecule per two T cells was captured by template switching.

Germline CDR1 is LGHDT and CDR2 is YNNKEL (reference sequence). The CDR3 has 12 residues. Trimming stripped 2 bases from V and 5 bases from J, with 7 bases between. Together with a sample-barcoded 5' primer, a J-beta primer mix was included in a second PCR lasting 7 to 11 cycles. TCRdb reprocessed the 5' RACE reads via MiXCR and lists one record per CDR3 protein. Among fewer than 2,000,000 distinct CDR3 sequences listed, approximately 40% were seen once. The rearrangement uses TRBV3-1 and TRBJ2-7; possible D gene TRBD2, 6 bases. The sequenced sample was blood. The clonotype comes from a human donor in good health. CDR3 DNA: TGTGCCAGCAGCCAATGGGGGGACGAGCAGTACTTC. Translation: CASSQWGDEQYF.